This record covers a single TCR beta chain. Its antigen is not known. This record belongs to a study of CXCR3-negative and CXCR3-positive naive CD8 T cells. Study in general: Sequencing yielded around 150 million TRB reads, roughly 1.5 +/- 0.3 million per library.

All TRB cDNA libraries came from 5' RACE performed with UMI labels. TCRdb reprocessed the 5' RACE reads and reports one entry per CDR3 protein, with no DNA. The sample holds about 94,000 distinct CDR3 sequences. Identification of naive CD8+ T cells rested on CD45RO-CCR7+CD27+CD95- status. Overall study results and limits: Naive cells that were CXCR3-positive had more hydrophobic TRB CDR3s (compared with CXCR3-negative naive cells).

The TCR sequence derives from a human donor in good health. Some clones in this sample may be carry-over from other donors' samples. The sequenced sample was naive CXCR3+ CD8+ T cells from blood. The subset: CD45RO-CCR7+CD27+CD95- naive CD8+ T cells expressing CXCR3 (TNR3+).

CDR3 sequence: CSAATSGGYNEQFF. The V gene is TRBV20-1, the J gene TRBJ2-1; no DNA is available, so the TRBD2 call from TCRdb remains unchecked. Germline V gene data show CDR1 as DFQATT and CDR2 as SNEGSKA (reference sequence). The CDR3 runs to 14 residues.